Reported below is one T cell receptor beta chain. Its antigen is as yet unknown. Germline V CDR1 and CDR2: LNHNV, YYDKDF (reference sequence). V dropped 9 bases and J dropped 4 bases, with 15 bases sitting between them. The length of the CDR3 is 14 residues. The PCR had 60 Vbeta and 13 Jbeta primers. Repertoires were generated with immunoSEQ multiplex PCR, while TCRdb's copy carries only in-frame clones and drops some. Of 130,000 to 150,000 clones in the sample, approximately 84% were seen once. The data derive from a study of cytomegalovirus exposure and HLA in healthy donors. The study, taken as a whole, reports: What a later analysis reportedly showed was that an Asian-associated ancestry cluster had fewer N-insertions than the roughly 670-donor mean. The later analysis indicated that the majority of CMV-associated TCR beta chains appeared HLA-restricted. Cytomegalovirus-associated status was assigned to approximately 160 TCR beta chains.

Sample: PBMCs. This rearrangement joins TRBV15 to TRBJ2-2, with TRBD2 as a possible D gene (5 bases). This clonotype was obtained from a woman aged 55-75 years in good health and CMV-seropositive. The CDR3 reads CATRTARSTGELFF. The DNA for the CDR3 is TGTGCCACGCGGACTGCGCGAAGCACCGGGGAGCTGTTTTTT.